One T cell receptor (beta chain) is described in this entry. These data originate in a study of control samples from healthy donors and cancer patients. TCRdb keeps only in-frame clones here, not all; method: immunoSEQ multiplex PCR. There are around 55,000 clones in the sample; approximately 94% occur only once, and 0.9% to 1.2% lies in the top ten. The germline gives CDR1 SGHVS, CDR2 FQNEAQ. This CDR3 contains 15 residues. The V gene lost 3 bases and the J gene lost 2 bases, with 14 bases spanning the gap. This sequence joins TRBV7-8 and TRBJ2-7, with unresolved D. The sequenced material came from blood. The sequence was collected from a woman younger than 35 in good health. The CDR3 protein is CASSFYGDPTYEQYF. CDR3 sequence (DNA): TGTGCCAGCAGCTTTTACGGAGACCCCACCTACGAGCAGTACTTC.